Reported below is one TCR beta chain. Using a J-beta primer mix together with a sample-barcoded 5' primer, a second PCR was run for roughly 6 to 11 cycles. From the 5' RACE reads, TCRdb called clonotypes with MiXCR, one entry per CDR3 protein. The sample includes 500,000 to 700,000 distinct CDR3 sequences, less than 35% seen only once; the top ten take less than 20%. The CDR3 sequence is 14 residues long. The germline V gene has CDR1 SGHTA and CDR2 FQGNSA. Trimming at V came to 5 bases and at J to 4 bases, leaving 7 bases not matched to a gene. The sample originates from a study of blood T cells in healthy people across ages.

The rearrangement uses TRBV7-2 and TRBJ1-2; 7 bases are a match to TRBD1. Input material: blood. The receptor's source is a woman older than 75 in good health. CDR3 region: CASSPTGVPYGYTF. The CDR3 DNA sequence: TGTGCCAGCAGCCCAACAGGGGTCCCCTATGGCTACACCTTC.